Listed below are T cell receptor beta chains from one sample, sequenced in a study of blood T cells in healthy people across ages. TCRdb used MiXCR to reprocess the 5' RACE reads, holding one entry per CDR3 protein. The table records about 1,600,000 distinct CDR3 sequences, about 43% of them present only once. The material sequenced was blood. The receptors here all came from a woman younger than 30 in good health. Each CDR3 is given with its conserved first and last residue. Each record gives: D gene, clone size, J gene, V gene, CDR3 DNA, CDR3 protein. D genes are given only for firm matches. A clone size is listed for some rows: how often the clone was seen (once, few, many), or a class if it is expanded.

D: TRBD1
size: few
J: TRBJ1-6
V: TRBV7-9
DNA: TGTGCCAGCAGCTTAGAGGGGGCGCGGGGGAATTCACCCCTCCACTTT
CDR3: CASSLEGARGNSPLHF

D: .
size: .
J: TRBJ2-1
V: TRBV6-1
DNA: TGTGCCAGCAGAGACCTCGACCGGGCTAAAGGAATCGGCGAGCAGTTCTTC
CDR3: CASRDLDRAKGIGEQFF

D: TRBD2
size: .
J: TRBJ2-1
V: TRBV12-3/TRBV12-4
DNA: TGTGCCAGCAGTTTAGCGCGCAGCGGGGGGGCCAATGAGCAGTTCTTC
CDR3: CASSLARSGGANEQFF

D: .
size: .
J: TRBJ1-4
V: TRBV10-2
DNA: TGCGCCAGCAGCAAACGTGAGGGGGCTAATGAAAAACTGTTTTTT
CDR3: CASSKREGANEKLFF

D: .
size: .
J: TRBJ2-5
V: TRBV5-1
DNA: TGCGCCAGCAGCTTGGCCGGGGCACGGTCGGAGACCCAGTACTTC
CDR3: CASSLAGARSETQYF

D: TRBD2
size: .
J: TRBJ2-1
V: TRBV3-1
DNA: TGTGCCAGCAGCCAAGATGGGAGCGGGATAAGGGGTGAGCAGTTCTTC
CDR3: CASSQDGSGIRGEQFF

D: .
size: .
J: TRBJ2-7
V: TRBV29-1
DNA: TGCAGCGTTTCAGGTTACAGGACTCGGGGGCCCTACGAGCAGTACTTC
CDR3: CSVSGYRTRGPYEQYF

D: .
size: .
J: TRBJ2-7
V: TRBV20-1
DNA: TGCAGTGCACCGAAAGCTGTACAGGGCCACGAGCAGTACTTC
CDR3: CSAPKAVQGHEQYF

D: .
size: many
J: TRBJ1-2
V: TRBV20-1
DNA: TGCAGTGCCCCTGGGGGTCTTGGCTACACCTTC
CDR3: CSAPGGLGYTF

D: TRBD2
size: few
J: TRBJ2-1
V: TRBV3-1
DNA: TGTGCCAGCAGCGAAGGGACTAGCGGGAGGGTAACCTACAATGAGCAGTTCTTC
CDR3: CASSEGTSGRVTYNEQFF

D: .
size: .
J: TRBJ1-1
V: TRBV10-3
DNA: TGTGCCATCAGTGGGGGGGCCGGGTTGAAGGCTGAAGCTTTCTTT
CDR3: CAISGGAGLKAEAFF

D: .
size: .
J: TRBJ1-2
V: TRBV27
DNA: TGTGCCAGCAGTTTATCGGGGTCCCCCTTGGGAGGCGAGAACTATGGCTACACCTTC
CDR3: CASSLSGSPLGGENYGYTF

D: TRBD2
size: few
J: TRBJ2-3
V: TRBV20-1
DNA: TGCAGTGCTGGGGGACTAGCGGGAGATACGCAGTATTTT
CDR3: CSAGGLAGDTQYF

D: .
size: .
J: TRBJ2-7
V: TRBV9
DNA: TGTGCCAGCAGCGTAGGCAGGGGTCTCTCCTACGAGCAGTACTTC
CDR3: CASSVGRGLSYEQYF

D: .
size: few
J: TRBJ1-6
V: TRBV4-1
DNA: TGCGCCAGCAGCCAAGCCTGGGGGCTCTCCTATAATTCACCCCTCCACTTT
CDR3: CASSQAWGLSYNSPLHF

D: TRBD1
size: few
J: TRBJ1-1
V: TRBV5-1
DNA: TGCGCCAGCAGCGCCAAAAGGACAGGGGGTTCGGACACTGAAGCTTTCTTT
CDR3: CASSAKRTGGSDTEAFF

D: .
size: .
J: TRBJ2-2
V: TRBV12-3/TRBV12-4
DNA: TGTGCCAGCAGCTTGACAGTTGGCACCGGGGAGCTGTTTTTT
CDR3: CASSLTVGTGELFF